These 31 T cell receptor beta chains came from one sample sequenced in a study of neurological immune-mediated disorders. TCRdb called the 5' RACE reads again in MiXCR, with one record for every CDR3 protein. Of approximately 60,000 distinct CDR3 sequences detected, around 3.5% appear once; the ten largest clones hold about 3%. Sequences were obtained from PBMCs. These receptors were collected from a woman under 40 with multiple sclerosis.

The chain combines TRBV18 with TRBJ2-2, with TRBD1 matching 8 bases. Germline assignment: CDR1 KGHSH and CDR2 LQKENI. Trimming took 4 bases from V and 7 from J; bases not matched to a gene: 5. The CDR3 consists of 14 residues. CDR3 coding DNA: TGTGCCAGCTCACGCGGACAGGGCAGCGGGGAGCTGTTTTTT. It is translated as CASSRGQGSGELFF.

This clonotype was detected ten times or more. This chain connects TRBV5-5 to TRBJ2-7, with TRBD2 as a possible D gene (6 bases). Trimming left V 4 bases short and J 3 bases short, with 11 bases between. Germline CDR1 is SGHKS and CDR2 is YYEKEE (reference sequence). The CDR3 is 13 amino acids. This CDR3 reads CASSGGTDYEQYF. The CDR3 bases are TGTGCCAGCAGCGGGGGGACTGACTACGAGCAGTACTTC.

This clonotype has more than one count but fewer than ten. This rearrangement joins TRBV7-2 to TRBJ1-1; 11 bases line up with TRBD1. Trimming removed 3 bases from V and 11 bases from J; junction bases left unmatched: 17. CDR3 length: 17 amino acids. Per the germline V gene, CDR1 is SGHTA and CDR2 is FQGNSA. Here the CDR3 DNA reads TGTGCCAGCAGCTTCGACGGTGGGGGACAGGGGGTAGGTGGGGCTTTCTTT. It specifies CASSFDGGGQGVGGAFF. The complete variable domain, with remaining parts taken from reference TRBV7-2 and TRBJ1-1, reads GAGVSQSPSNKVTEKGKDVELRCDPISGHTALYWYRQSLGQGLEFLIYFQGNSAPDKSGLPSDRFSAERTGGSVSTLTIQRTQQEDSAVYLCASSFDGGGQGVGGAFFGQGTRLTVV.

This clonotype was detected many times. CDR3 in DNA: TGCGCCAGCAGCAGCTCAGGGAGGACTAATGAAAAACTGTTTTTT. This gives the protein CASSSSGRTNEKLFF. The chain recombines TRBV5-1 with TRBJ1-4, with D maybe TRBD1 (5 bases). V dropped 4 bases and J dropped 2 bases, with 12 bases sitting between them. There are 15 residues in the CDR3. The germline gives CDR1 SGHRS, CDR2 YFSETQ.

This clonotype showed up many times. CDR3 sequence reads: CASSFGTGRETQYF. The CDR3 nucleotides read TGTGCCAGCAGTTTTGGGACAGGGCGGGAGACCCAGTACTTC. The gene calls are TRBV12-3 or TRBV12-4 and TRBJ2-5, with 9 bases fitting TRBD1. J was trimmed by 5 bases and V by 3 bases; bases with no gene match: 4. The CDR3 length is 14 residues.

This clonotype occurred many times. The chain couples TRBV5-5 to TRBJ1-2; D is undetermined. Germline V lookup: CDR1 SGHKS, CDR2 YYEKEE (reference sequence). V lost 0 bases, J lost 4 bases, and 4 bases lay in between. CDR3 length: 12 amino acids. The CDR3 bases are TGTGCCAGCAGCTTGGGACTCTATGGCTACACCTTC. It yields the protein CASSLGLYGYTF.

Ten or more counts support this clonotype. The V and J genes are TRBV5-1 and TRBJ2-1; D possibly uses TRBD1 or TRBD2 (5 bases each). Between the trimmed V and J ends, which lost 5 bases and 7 bases, there was a span of 19 bases. Germline CDR1 and CDR2: SGHRS and YFSETQ. This CDR3 spans 15 amino acids. As DNA, the CDR3 is TGCGCCAGCAGAATCGGAGAGGGGAGTTGGAATGAGCAGTTCTTC. Translating it yields CASRIGEGSWNEQFF.

The table lists this clonotype with many counts. The chain links TRBV10-3 to TRBJ2-7, with D perhaps TRBD2 (6 bases). Deletions cut 0 bases from V and 3 bases from J, with 15 bases between. The CDR3 length is 16 residues. Looked up from germline, CDR1 is ENHRY and CDR2 is SYGVKD. The CDR3 protein is CAISESRGGSIYEQYF. The CDR3 bases are TGTGCCATCAGTGAGTCACGAGGAGGGAGCATCTACGAGCAGTACTTC.

This clonotype was detected many times. The gene calls are TRBV15 and TRBJ2-2; D gene unclear. CDR3 length: 13 residues. The V end lost 8 bases, the J end lost 6 bases, and 13 bases lay between the germline ends. The germline V gene has CDR1 LNHNV and CDR2 YYDKDF (reference sequence). DNA of the CDR3: TGTGCCACCGGACCCACTTTTCCCGGGGAGCTGTTTTTT. It is translated as CATGPTFPGELFF. Using reference TRBV15 and TRBJ2-2 for the parts outside the CDR3, the full variable domain is DAMVIQNPRYQVTQFGKPVTLSCSQTLNHNVMYWYQQKSSQAPKLLFHYYDKDFNNEADTPDNFQSRRPNTSFCFLDIRSPGLGDTAMYLCATGPTFPGELFFGEGSRLTVL.

This clonotype was found a few times. In this CDR3 the conserved last residue, phenylalanine or tryptophan, is missing, so a read error is likely. The chain uses TRBV20-1 and TRBJ2-7; 9 nucleotides agree with TRBD1. Germline loops: CDR1 DFQATT, CDR2 SNEGSKA (reference sequence). The CDR3 is 16 amino acids. Unmatched junction bases numbered 17, after V lost 3 bases and J lost 8 bases. The CDR3 nucleotides read TGCAGTGCTAGGGAACCAGGGACAGGGAGAGGACGACAGCAGTACTCC. Its protein is CSAREPGTGRGRQQYS.

This clonotype came up many times. V gene TRBV6-5 combines with J gene TRBJ1-5; D is undetermined. CDR1 is MNHEY, CDR2 SVGAGI, per germline. Deletions cut 8 bases from V and 5 bases from J, with 7 bases between. The CDR3 is 11 residues long. The CDR3 DNA is TGTGCCAGCGGGGTCCATCAGCCCCAGCATTTT. This codes for CASGVHQPQHF.

This clonotype was recorded at least ten times. This chain connects TRBV20-1 to TRBJ2-3, with D possibly being TRBD2 (5 bases). Germline CDR1 DFQATT, CDR2 SNEGSKA (reference sequence). The CDR3 runs to 14 residues. V was shortened by 7 bases and J by 0 bases, with 14 bases between the two germline ends. The CDR3 coding sequence is TGCAGTGGCTTGACGACTACTAGCACAGATACGCAGTATTTT. Translation gives CSGLTTTSTDTQYF.

The table lists this clonotype with many counts. V and J are TRBV6-6 and TRBJ1-1; tentatively, D is TRBD1 (5 bases). Trimming took 6 bases from V and 7 from J, leaving 15 bases between them. The CDR3 loop spans 13 amino acids. From germline, CDR1 is MNHNY and CDR2 SVGAGI (reference sequence). CDR3 sequence: CASRAREASEAFF. CDR3 bases: TGTGCCAGCAGGGCCAGGGAGGCGAGTGAAGCTTTCTTT.

In its sample, this clonotype was seen many times. This rearrangement joins TRBV5-1 to TRBJ1-4; possibly TRBD1 for D (5 bases). The V and J ends lost 1 base and 3 bases respectively, with 10 bases between them. Germline loops: CDR1 SGHRS, CDR2 YFSETQ. The CDR3 is 15 residues long. The CDR3 is CASSLSGGPNEKLFF. The CDR3 DNA reads TGCGCCAGCAGCTTGAGCGGGGGACCTAATGAAAAACTGTTTTTT.

In this sample, this clonotype turned up a few times. A much larger clone lies a single base off, so this may be a read error. The chain joins TRBV12-3 or TRBV12-4 to TRBJ1-1, with TRBD1 as a possible D gene (5 bases). The ends were cut back, 6 bases at V and 7 bases at J, with 9 bases in the middle. There are 11 residues in the CDR3. CDR3: CASRKGIEAFF. In DNA form, the CDR3 reads TGTGCCAGCAGGAAGGGGATTGAAGCTTTCTTT.

The rearrangement links TRBV7-2 to TRBJ2-7, with D maybe TRBD1 (6 bases). Trimming pared 5 bases from V and 1 base from J, leaving 15 bases between. The CDR3 totals 15 residues. Germline CDR1 SGHTA, CDR2 FQGNSA. The CDR3 loop is CASSLGAGVSYEQYF. CDR3 DNA sequence: TGTGCCAGCAGCCTAGGGGCAGGGGTATCCTACGAGCAGTACTTC.

Ten or more counts support this clonotype. The V and J genes are TRBV9 and TRBJ2-1; the D is unclear. The V gene's germline CDR1 is SGDLS and CDR2 YYNGEE. The germline V and J ends were trimmed by 3 bases and 5 bases, with 9 bases remaining between them. CDR3 length: 13 amino acids. The CDR3: CASSATAHNEQFF. The CDR3 DNA reads as TGTGCCAGCAGCGCCACCGCTCACAATGAGCAGTTCTTC.

This clonotype appeared many times. The chain links TRBV20-1 to TRBJ1-1, with a possible D match to TRBD1 (5 bases). V was clipped by 1 base and J by 1 base, with 10 bases between them. Looked up from germline, CDR1 is DFQATT and CDR2 is SNEGSKA (reference sequence). The CDR3 totals 14 residues. Here the CDR3 reads CSARGQGWNTEAFF. The CDR3 DNA reads TGCAGTGCTAGAGGGCAGGGTTGGAACACTGAAGCTTTCTTT.

There are many counts of this clonotype. The chain is built from TRBV20-1 and TRBJ2-5, with 8 bases that match TRBD2. Looked up from germline, CDR1 is DFQATT and CDR2 is SNEGSKA (reference sequence). The CDR3 runs 16 residues. The J segment lost 6 bases and the V segment lost 5 bases, leaving 17 bases of the junction unmatched. The CDR3 sequence: CSADSFRAGGRKTQYF. The CDR3 region has the DNA TGCAGTGCTGACTCCTTTAGGGCGGGGGGCCGGAAGACCCAGTACTTC.

For the CDR3, the DNA is TGCAGCGTTGAAGACCGGGACAGGGACTATGGCTACACCTTC. This gives the protein CSVEDRDRDYGYTF. This chain connects TRBV29-1 to TRBJ1-2; 9 bases are shared with TRBD1. CDR1 SQVTM and CDR2 ANQGSEA come from the germline V gene. The CDR3 consists of 14 residues. The ends lost 0 bases at V and 3 bases at J; junction bases unmatched: 2.

The sample holds many counts of this clonotype. J is TRBJ1-2 and V is TRBV5-1; D gene uncertain. This CDR3 contains 14 residues. Trimming removed 6 bases from V and 4 bases from J, with 16 bases in between. Germline CDR1 is SGHRS and CDR2 is YFSETQ. This CDR3 is CASTPSHPSYGYTF. The CDR3 DNA follows: TGCGCCAGCACCCCCTCACACCCCTCCTATGGCTACACCTTC.

This clonotype was counted at least ten times. The chain carries TRBV20-1 and TRBJ2-4; D unclear. Germline CDR1 and CDR2: DFQATT and SNEGSKA (reference sequence). The CDR3 totals 15 residues. Between the trimmed V and J ends, which lost 0 bases and 0 bases, there was a span of 9 bases. CDR3: CSARDPRLAKNIQYF. CDR3 in DNA: TGCAGTGCTAGAGATCCGCGATTAGCCAAAAACATTCAGTACTTC.

The V gene is TRBV29-1, the J gene TRBJ2-3; D gene ambiguous. The germline V gene encodes CDR1 SQVTM and CDR2 ANQGSEA. Trimming cost V 6 bases and J 0 bases, with 4 bases left between them. The CDR3 is 11 amino acids. The CDR3 coding sequence is TGCAGCGTGGAAAGCACAGATACGCAGTATTTT. Its protein is CSVESTDTQYF.

This clonotype was seen repeatedly, ten times or more. The chain employs TRBV9 and TRBJ2-1; the D gene is possibly TRBD2 (6 bases). CDR1 SGDLS and CDR2 YYNGEE come from the germline V gene. Trimming took 4 bases from V and 10 from J, leaving 21 bases between them. There are 15 residues in the CDR3. The CDR3 nucleotides are TGTGCCAGCAGCCCTCGGCCGGAGGGGCCAATGGAGCAGTTCTTC. Its translation: CASSPRPEGPMEQFF.

This clonotype was seen at least ten times. The J gene is TRBJ1-1, the V gene TRBV5-1, with D possibly matching TRBD1 (6 bases). V dropped 3 bases and J dropped 1 base, with 13 bases sitting between them. Per germline, CDR1 SGHRS and CDR2 YFSETQ. The CDR3 length is 15 residues. CDR3 protein: CASSSGGAGNTEAFF. The CDR3 nucleotides are TGCGCCAGCAGCTCGGGGGGCGCAGGGAACACTGAAGCTTTCTTT.

This clonotype was detected many times. The chain combines TRBV10-3 with TRBJ1-5; D possibly corresponds to TRBD1 (6 bases). Trimming took 10 bases from V and 8 from J, leaving 27 bases between them. The CDR3 has 16 amino acids. Germline values: CDR1 ENHRY, CDR2 SYGVKD. The DNA of the CDR3 is TGTGCCACCGTGAGGGGTGGGGGGGGCCAGGATGAGCCCCAGCATTTT. Its translation is CATVRGGGGQDEPQHF.

This clonotype has a count of ten or more. The J gene is TRBJ1-2, the V gene TRBV5-1; D not resolved. Trimming took 0 bases from V and 0 from J, leaving 15 bases between them. Germline V lookup: CDR1 SGHRS, CDR2 YFSETQ. This CDR3 has 17 residues. The CDR3 here is CASSLDLSFSANYGYTF. The CDR3 bases are TGCGCCAGCAGCTTGGATCTAAGTTTTTCAGCTAACTATGGCTACACCTTC.

This clonotype came up many times. The V gene is TRBV6-5, the J gene TRBJ2-1, with 9 positions matching TRBD2. After removal of 0 bases from V and 4 bases from J, the junction contained 4 bases not matched to a gene. Germline values: CDR1 MNHEY, CDR2 SVGAGI. The CDR3 sequence is 16 residues long. This CDR3 is CASSYSRGGVYNEQFF. Here the CDR3 DNA reads TGTGCCAGCAGTTACTCGCGGGGGGGTGTATACAATGAGCAGTTCTTC.

This clonotype was counted many times. The chain carries TRBV20-1 and TRBJ2-7; D not certain. CDR1 is DFQATT, CDR2 SNEGSKA, per germline (reference sequence). Trimming cost V 2 bases and J 5 bases, with 10 bases left between them. The CDR3 totals 12 residues. CDR3 sequence reads: CSARYEVHEQYF. In DNA form, the CDR3 reads TGCAGTGCTAGATATGAGGTCCACGAGCAGTACTTC.

This clonotype was recorded many times. The chain joins TRBV29-1 to TRBJ2-4; D may be TRBD1 or TRBD2 (5 bases each). The CDR3 totals 17 residues. V shed 1 base and J shed 6 bases, with 22 bases lying between them. Germline lookup yields CDR1 SQVTM and CDR2 ANQGSEA. The CDR3 is CSVEALSRQGRGNIQYF. CDR3 DNA: TGCAGCGTTGAAGCCTTATCAAGGCAGGGACGCGGAAACATTCAGTACTTC.

In its sample, this clonotype was seen many times. The V and J genes are TRBV18 and TRBJ1-4, with a possible D match to TRBD1 (5 bases). V lost 2 bases to trimming and J lost 1 base, with 8 bases between them. The V gene's germline CDR1 is KGHSH and CDR2 LQKENI. CDR3 length: 15 amino acids. The CDR3 is CASSPTGGTNEKLFF. CDR3 DNA: TGTGCCAGCTCACCAACGGGGGGAACTAATGAAAAACTGTTTTTT.